This T cell receptor (beta chain) came from a study of a mutant IDH1 vaccine in newly diagnosed glioma. Study overall: Before enrollment, the patients had been treated with radiotherapy alone, temozolomide alone, or both together. Most of them had received both.

Study conclusions and caveats: Of the patients, roughly 93% had vaccine-induced immune responses. The authors found pseudoprogression apparently unrelated to changes in top peripheral T cell clonotypes.

Documented time point: baseline, week 1 (first vaccination visit). Treatment here: pre-vaccination baseline after standard-of-care therapy. Donors harbored newly found WHO grade 3 or 4 IDH1-mutant, ATRX-lost astrocytomas. With respect to this clone: Its antigen is unknown.

Assay used: immunoSEQ multiplex PCR; TCRdb lists only in-frame clones, some missing. The sample lists 98,000 or so clones, roughly 89% occurring once. Germline CDR1 SGHAT, CDR2 FQNNGV. This CDR3 spans 16 amino acids. Trimming at V came to 5 bases and at J to 0 bases, leaving 3 bases not matched to a gene. The chain joins TRBV11-2 to TRBJ2-3; 12 bases are a match to TRBD2. The TCR comes from a woman between 50 and 59 years old with glioma. Specimen: PBMCs, collected from a glioma patient treated with radiotherapy, temozolomide or both. The CDR3 region is CASSTSGRFSTDTQYF. Here the CDR3 DNA reads TGTGCCAGCAGCACTAGCGGGAGGTTCAGCACAGATACGCAGTATTTT.